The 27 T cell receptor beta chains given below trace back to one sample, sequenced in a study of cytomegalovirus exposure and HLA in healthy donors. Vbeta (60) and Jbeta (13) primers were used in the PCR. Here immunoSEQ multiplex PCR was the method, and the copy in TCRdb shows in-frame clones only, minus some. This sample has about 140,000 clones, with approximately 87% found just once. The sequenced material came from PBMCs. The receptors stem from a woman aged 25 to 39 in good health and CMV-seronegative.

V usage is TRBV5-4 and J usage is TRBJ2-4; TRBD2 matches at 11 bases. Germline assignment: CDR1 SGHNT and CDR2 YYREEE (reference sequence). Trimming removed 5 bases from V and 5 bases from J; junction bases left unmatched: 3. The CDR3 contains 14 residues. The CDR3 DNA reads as TGTGCCAGCAGGGCGGGACTAGCGGAAAACATTCAGTACTTC. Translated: CASRAGLAENIQYF.

CDR3 sequence reads: CASSSPTASLNYGYTF. The CDR3 region has the DNA TGTGCCAGCAGTTCCCCGACAGCCAGTCTTAACTATGGCTACACCTTC. The rearrangement links TRBV6-5 to TRBJ1-2; TRBD1 might be the D (5 bases). This CDR3 comprises 16 residues. The V gene lost 4 bases and the J gene lost 1 base, with 16 bases spanning the gap. The germline V gene encodes CDR1 MNHEY and CDR2 SVGAGI.

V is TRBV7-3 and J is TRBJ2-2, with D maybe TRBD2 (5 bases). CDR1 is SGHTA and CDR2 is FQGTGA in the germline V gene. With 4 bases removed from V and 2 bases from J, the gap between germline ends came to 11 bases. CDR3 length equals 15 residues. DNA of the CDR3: TGTGCCAGCAGCTACGGACTGGGCAACACCGGGGAGCTGTTTTTT. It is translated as CASSYGLGNTGELFF.

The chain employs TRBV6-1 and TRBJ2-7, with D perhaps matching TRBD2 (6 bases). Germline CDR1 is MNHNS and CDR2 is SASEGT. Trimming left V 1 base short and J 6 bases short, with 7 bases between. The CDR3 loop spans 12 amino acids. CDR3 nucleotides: TGTGCCAGCAGTGAAGTCGGGGGCGAGCAGTACTTC. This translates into CASSEVGGEQYF.

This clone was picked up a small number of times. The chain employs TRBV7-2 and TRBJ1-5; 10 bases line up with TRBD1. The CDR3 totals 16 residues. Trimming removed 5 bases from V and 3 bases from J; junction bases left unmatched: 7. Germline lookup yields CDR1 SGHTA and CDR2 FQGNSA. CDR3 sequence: CASSAPGTGVNQPQHF. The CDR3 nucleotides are TGTGCCAGCAGCGCCCCAGGGACAGGGGTCAATCAGCCCCAGCATTTT.

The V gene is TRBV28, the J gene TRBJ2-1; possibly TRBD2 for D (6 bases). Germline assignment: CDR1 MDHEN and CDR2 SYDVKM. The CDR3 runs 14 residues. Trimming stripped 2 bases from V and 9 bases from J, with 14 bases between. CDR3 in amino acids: CASSLPGLGGEQFF. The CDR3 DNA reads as TGTGCCAGCAGTTTACCAGGGCTGGGGGGTGAGCAGTTCTTC.

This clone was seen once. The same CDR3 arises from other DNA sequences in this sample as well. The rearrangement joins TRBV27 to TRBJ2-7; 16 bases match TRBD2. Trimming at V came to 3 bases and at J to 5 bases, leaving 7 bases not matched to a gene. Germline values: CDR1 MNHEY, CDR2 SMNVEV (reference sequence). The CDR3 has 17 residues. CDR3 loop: CASSLGTSGGGFDEQYF. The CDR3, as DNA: TGTGCCAGCAGTTTGGGGACTAGCGGGGGGGGTTTCGACGAGCAGTACTTC.

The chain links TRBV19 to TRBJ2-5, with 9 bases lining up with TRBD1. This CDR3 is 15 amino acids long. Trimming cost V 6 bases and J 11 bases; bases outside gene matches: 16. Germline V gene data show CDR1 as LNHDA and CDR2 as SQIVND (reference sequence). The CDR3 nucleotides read TGTGCCAGTAGCCCCGGGACAGGGTTCCTCGGGGAGCAGTACTTC. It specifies CASSPGTGFLGEQYF.

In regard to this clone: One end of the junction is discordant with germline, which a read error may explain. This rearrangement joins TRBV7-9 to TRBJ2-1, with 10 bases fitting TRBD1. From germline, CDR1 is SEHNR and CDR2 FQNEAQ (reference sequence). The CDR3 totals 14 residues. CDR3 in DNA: TGTTCCAGCAGCTTAGGACAGGGGGACGATGAGCAGTTCTTC. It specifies CSSSLGQGDDEQFF.

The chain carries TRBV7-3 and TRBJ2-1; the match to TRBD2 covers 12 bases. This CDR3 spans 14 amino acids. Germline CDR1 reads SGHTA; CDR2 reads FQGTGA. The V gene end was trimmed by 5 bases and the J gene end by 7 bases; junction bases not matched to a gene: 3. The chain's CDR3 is CASSPTSGGNEQFF. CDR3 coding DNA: TGTGCCAGCAGCCCTACTAGCGGGGGGAATGAGCAGTTCTTC.

The CDR3 sequence: CASSIMTQETQYF. In nucleotides, the CDR3 is TGTGCCAGTAGTATCATGACTCAAGAGACCCAGTACTTC. The chain carries TRBV19 and TRBJ2-5, with D hard to call. The CDR3 runs 13 residues. Trimming cost V 3 bases and J 2 bases, with 7 bases left between them. Germline loops: CDR1 LNHDA, CDR2 SQIVND (reference sequence).

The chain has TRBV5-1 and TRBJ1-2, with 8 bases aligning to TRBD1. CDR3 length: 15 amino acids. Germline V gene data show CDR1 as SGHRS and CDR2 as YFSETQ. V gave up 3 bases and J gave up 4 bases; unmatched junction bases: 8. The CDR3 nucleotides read TGCGCCAGCAGCTCGATTCCCGGACAGGGCTATGGCTACACCTTC. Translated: CASSSIPGQGYGYTF. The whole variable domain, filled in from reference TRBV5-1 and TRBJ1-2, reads KAGVTQTPRYLIKTRGQQVTLSCSPISGHRSVSWYQQTPGQGLQFLFEYFSETQRNKGNFPGRFSGRQFSNSRSEMNVSTLELGDSALYLCASSSIPGQGYGYTFGSGTRLTVV.

Here the CDR3 DNA reads TGTGCCAGCACCGCAAGAAAAGCGGGGTCTAGCACAGATACGCAGTATTTT. This encodes CASTARKAGSSTDTQYF. The chain uses TRBV27 and TRBJ2-3; 7 bases align to TRBD2. In germline, CDR1 is MNHEY, CDR2 SMNVEV (reference sequence). The CDR3 totals 17 residues. J gave up 0 bases and V 7 bases, and 13 bases lay outside the gene matches.

For the CDR3, the DNA is TGTGCCAGCATCCTGGGACTAGCGGGAGCGGACGAGCAGTACTTC. Protein: CASILGLAGADEQYF. The chain combines TRBV6-1 with TRBJ2-7; 14 positions match TRBD2. The germline V gene encodes CDR1 MNHNS and CDR2 SASEGT. V shed 7 bases, J shed 5 bases, and the junction held 7 bases outside the gene matches. The CDR3 length is 15 residues.

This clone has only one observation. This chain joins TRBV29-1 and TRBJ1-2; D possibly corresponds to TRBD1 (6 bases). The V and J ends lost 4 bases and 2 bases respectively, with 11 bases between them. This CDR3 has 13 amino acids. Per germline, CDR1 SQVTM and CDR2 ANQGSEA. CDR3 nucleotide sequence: TGCAGCGTTGCAAACAGGGCGAACTATGGCTACACCTTC. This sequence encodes CSVANRANYGYTF.

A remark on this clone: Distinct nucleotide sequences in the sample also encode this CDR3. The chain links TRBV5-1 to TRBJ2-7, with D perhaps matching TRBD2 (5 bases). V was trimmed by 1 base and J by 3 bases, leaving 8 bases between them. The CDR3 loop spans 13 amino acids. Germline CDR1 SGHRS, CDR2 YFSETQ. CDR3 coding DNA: TGCGCCAGCAGCTTGTCGGGGAACTACGAGCAGTACTTC. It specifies CASSLSGNYEQYF.

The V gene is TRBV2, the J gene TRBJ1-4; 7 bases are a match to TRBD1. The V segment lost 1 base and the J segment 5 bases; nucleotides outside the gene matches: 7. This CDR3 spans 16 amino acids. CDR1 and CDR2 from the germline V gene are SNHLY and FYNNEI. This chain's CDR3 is CASSEGLGGLNEKLFF. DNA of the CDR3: TGTGCCAGCAGTGAAGGCTTAGGGGGCTTAAATGAAAAACTGTTTTTT.

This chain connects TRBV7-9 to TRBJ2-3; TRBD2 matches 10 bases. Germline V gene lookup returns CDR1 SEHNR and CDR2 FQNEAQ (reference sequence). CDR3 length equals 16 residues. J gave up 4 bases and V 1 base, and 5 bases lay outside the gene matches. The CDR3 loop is CASSLGLAGGADTQYF. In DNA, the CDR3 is TGTGCCAGCAGCTTAGGGTTAGCGGGAGGAGCAGATACGCAGTATTTT. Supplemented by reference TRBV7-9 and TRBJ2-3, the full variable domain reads DTGVSQNPRHKITKRGQNVTFRCDPISEHNRLYWYRQTLGQGPEFLTYFQNEAQLEKSRLLSDRFSAERPKGSFSTLEIQRTEQGDSAMYLCASSLGLAGGADTQYFGPGTRLTVL.

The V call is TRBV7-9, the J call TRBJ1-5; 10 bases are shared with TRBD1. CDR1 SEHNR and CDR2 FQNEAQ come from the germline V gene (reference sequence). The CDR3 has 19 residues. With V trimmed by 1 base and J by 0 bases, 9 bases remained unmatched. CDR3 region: CASSLVTGGETYSNQPQHF. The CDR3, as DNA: TGTGCCAGCAGCTTAGTGACAGGGGGCGAGACTTATAGCAATCAGCCCCAGCATTTT.

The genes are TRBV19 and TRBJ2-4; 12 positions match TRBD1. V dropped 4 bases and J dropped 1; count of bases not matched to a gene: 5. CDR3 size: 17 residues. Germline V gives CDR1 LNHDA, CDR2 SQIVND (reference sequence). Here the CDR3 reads CASSRDRGLGAKNIQYF. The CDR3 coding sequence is TGTGCCAGTAGTAGGGACAGGGGGCTCGGGGCCAAAAACATTCAGTACTTC.

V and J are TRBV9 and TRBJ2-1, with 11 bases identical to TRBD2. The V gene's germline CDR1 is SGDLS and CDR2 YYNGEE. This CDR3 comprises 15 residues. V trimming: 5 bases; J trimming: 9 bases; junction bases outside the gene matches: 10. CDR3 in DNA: TGTGCCAGCAGTTTAATGACTAGCGGGGTGTCTGAGCAGTTCTTC. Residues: CASSLMTSGVSEQFF. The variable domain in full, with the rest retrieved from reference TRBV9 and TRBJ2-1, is DSGVTQTPKHLITATGQRVTLRCSPRSGDLSVYWYQQSLDQGLQFLIQYYNGEERAKGNILERFSAQQFPDLHSELNLSSLELGDSALYFCASSLMTSGVSEQFFGPGTRLTVL.

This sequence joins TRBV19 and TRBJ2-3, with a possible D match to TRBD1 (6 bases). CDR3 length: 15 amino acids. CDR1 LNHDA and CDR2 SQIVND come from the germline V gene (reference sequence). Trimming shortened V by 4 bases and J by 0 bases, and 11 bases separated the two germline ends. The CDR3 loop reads CASSTYRESTDTQYF. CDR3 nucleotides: TGTGCCAGTAGTACTTACAGGGAAAGCACAGATACGCAGTATTTT.

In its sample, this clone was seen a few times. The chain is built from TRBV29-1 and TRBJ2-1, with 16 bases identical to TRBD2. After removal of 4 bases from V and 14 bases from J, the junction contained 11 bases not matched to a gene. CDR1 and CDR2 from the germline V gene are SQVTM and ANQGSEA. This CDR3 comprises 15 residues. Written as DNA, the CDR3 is TGCAGCGTTGTCGGGACTAGCGGGGGGGCCGGGGGTGAGTTCTTC. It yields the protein CSVVGTSGGAGGEFF.

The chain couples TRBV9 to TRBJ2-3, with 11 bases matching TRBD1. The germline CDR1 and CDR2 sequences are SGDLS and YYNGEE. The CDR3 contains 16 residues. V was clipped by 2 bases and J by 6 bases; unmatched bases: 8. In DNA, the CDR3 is TGTGCCAGCAGCGTGTCTTGGACAGGGGGCCTGGATACGCAGTATTTT. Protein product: CASSVSWTGGLDTQYF. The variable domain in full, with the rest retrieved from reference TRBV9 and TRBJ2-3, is DSGVTQTPKHLITATGQRVTLRCSPRSGDLSVYWYQQSLDQGLQFLIQYYNGEERAKGNILERFSAQQFPDLHSELNLSSLELGDSALYFCASSVSWTGGLDTQYFGPGTRLTVL.

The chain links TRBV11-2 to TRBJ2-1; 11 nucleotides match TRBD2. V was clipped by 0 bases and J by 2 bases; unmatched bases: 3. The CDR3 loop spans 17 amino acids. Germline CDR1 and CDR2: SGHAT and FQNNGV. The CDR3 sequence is CASSLDLAGGPYNEQFF. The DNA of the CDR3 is TGTGCCAGCAGCTTAGATCTAGCGGGAGGTCCCTACAATGAGCAGTTCTTC.

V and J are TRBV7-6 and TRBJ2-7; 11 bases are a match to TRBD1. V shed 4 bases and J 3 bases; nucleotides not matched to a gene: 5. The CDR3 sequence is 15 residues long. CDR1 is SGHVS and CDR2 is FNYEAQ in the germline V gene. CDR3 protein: CASSSHGTGGYEQYF. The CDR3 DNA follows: TGTGCCAGCAGCTCCCACGGGACAGGGGGCTACGAGCAGTACTTC.

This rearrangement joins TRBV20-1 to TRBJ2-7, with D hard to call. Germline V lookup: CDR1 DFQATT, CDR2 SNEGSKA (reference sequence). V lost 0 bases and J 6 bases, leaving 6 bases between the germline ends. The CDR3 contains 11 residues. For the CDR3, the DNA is TGCAGTGCTAGAGAACTCTCCGAGCAGTACTTC. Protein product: CSARELSEQYF.